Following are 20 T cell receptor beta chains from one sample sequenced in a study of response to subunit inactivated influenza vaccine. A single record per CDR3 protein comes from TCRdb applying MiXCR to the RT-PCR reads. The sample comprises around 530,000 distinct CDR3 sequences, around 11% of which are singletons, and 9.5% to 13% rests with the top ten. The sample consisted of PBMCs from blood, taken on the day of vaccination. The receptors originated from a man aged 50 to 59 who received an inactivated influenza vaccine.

The CDR3, as DNA: TGCGCCAGCAGCCTAAGCGGGAGCGACTCAGATACGCAGTATTTT. Its protein product is CASSLSGSDSDTQYF. This sequence joins TRBV5-1 and TRBJ2-3, with 8 bases identical to TRBD2. Germline trimming cut 4 bases from V and 4 bases from J; bases unmatched to any gene: 8. Germline lookup yields CDR1 SGHRS and CDR2 YFSETQ. The CDR3 runs 15 residues.

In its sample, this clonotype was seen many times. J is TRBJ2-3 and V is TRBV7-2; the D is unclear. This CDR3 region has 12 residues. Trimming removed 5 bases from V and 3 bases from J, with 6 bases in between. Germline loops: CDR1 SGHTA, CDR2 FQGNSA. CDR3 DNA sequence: TGTGCCAGCAGCATCATGACAGATACGCAGTATTTT. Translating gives CASSIMTDTQYF.

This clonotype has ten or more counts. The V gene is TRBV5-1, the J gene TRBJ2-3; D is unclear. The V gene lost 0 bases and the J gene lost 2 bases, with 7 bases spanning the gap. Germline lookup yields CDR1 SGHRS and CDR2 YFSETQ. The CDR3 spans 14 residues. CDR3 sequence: CASSLERLTDTQYF. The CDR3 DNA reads TGCGCCAGCAGCTTGGAAAGACTCACAGATACGCAGTATTTT.

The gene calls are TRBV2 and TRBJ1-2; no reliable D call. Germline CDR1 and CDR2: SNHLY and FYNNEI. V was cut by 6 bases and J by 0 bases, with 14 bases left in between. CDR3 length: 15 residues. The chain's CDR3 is CASRERLGTNYGYTF. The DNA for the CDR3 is TGTGCCAGCAGGGAAAGACTGGGGACTAACTATGGCTACACCTTC.

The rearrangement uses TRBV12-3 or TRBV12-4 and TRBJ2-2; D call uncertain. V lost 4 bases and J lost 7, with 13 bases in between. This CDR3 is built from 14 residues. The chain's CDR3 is CASSYKGLGGELFF. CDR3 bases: TGTGCCAGCAGTTACAAGGGTTTAGGCGGGGAGCTGTTTTTT.

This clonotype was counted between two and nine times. In DNA form, the CDR3 reads TGCGCCAGCAGCTTGAGGGTGACAGGGTCCAAAGAGACCCAGTACTTC. Amino acids: CASSLRVTGSKETQYF. The chain joins TRBV5-1 to TRBJ2-5, with 7 bases fitting TRBD1. The CDR3 is made up of 16 amino acids. The V gene end was trimmed by 1 base and the J gene end by 3 bases; junction bases not matched to a gene: 9. CDR1 SGHRS and CDR2 YFSETQ come from the germline V gene.

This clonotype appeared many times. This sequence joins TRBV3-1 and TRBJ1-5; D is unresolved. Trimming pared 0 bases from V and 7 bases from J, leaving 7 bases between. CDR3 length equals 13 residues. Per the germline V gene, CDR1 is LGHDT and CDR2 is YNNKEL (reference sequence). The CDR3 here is CASSQDLIQPQHF. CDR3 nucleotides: TGTGCCAGCAGCCAAGATCTGATCCAGCCCCAGCATTTT.

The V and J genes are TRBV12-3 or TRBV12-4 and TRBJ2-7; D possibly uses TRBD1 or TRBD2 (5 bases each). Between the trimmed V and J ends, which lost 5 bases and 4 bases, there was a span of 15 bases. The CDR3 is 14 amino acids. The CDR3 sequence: CASSPSGGRYEQYF. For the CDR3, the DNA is TGTGCCAGCAGTCCCAGTGGGGGAAGGTACGAGCAGTACTTC.

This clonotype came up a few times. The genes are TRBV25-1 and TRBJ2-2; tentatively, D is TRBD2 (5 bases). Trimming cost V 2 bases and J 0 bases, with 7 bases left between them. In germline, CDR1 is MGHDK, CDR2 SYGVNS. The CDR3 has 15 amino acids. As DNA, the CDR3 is TGTGCCAGCAGTGAAAGACTAACGAACACCGGGGAGCTGTTTTTT. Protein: CASSERLTNTGELFF.

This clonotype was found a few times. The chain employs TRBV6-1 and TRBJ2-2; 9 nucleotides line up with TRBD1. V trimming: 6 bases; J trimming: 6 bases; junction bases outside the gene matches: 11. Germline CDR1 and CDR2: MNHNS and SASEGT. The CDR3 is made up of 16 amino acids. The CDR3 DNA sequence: TGTGCCAGCAGACCCTGGGGGACAGGGATAGCCGGGGAGCTGTTTTTT. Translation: CASRPWGTGIAGELFF.

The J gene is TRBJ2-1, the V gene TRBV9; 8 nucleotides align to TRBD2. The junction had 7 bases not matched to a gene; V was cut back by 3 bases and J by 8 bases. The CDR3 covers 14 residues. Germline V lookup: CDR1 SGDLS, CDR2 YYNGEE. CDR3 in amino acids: CASSGAGASDEQFF. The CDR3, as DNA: TGTGCCAGCAGCGGAGCGGGAGCTAGCGATGAGCAGTTCTTC.

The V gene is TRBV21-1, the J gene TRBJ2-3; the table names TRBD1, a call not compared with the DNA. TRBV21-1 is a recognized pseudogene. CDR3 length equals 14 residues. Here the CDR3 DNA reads TGTGCCAGCAGCAAAGTGGGGGGGGCAGATACGCAGTATTTT. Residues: CASSKVGGADTQYF.

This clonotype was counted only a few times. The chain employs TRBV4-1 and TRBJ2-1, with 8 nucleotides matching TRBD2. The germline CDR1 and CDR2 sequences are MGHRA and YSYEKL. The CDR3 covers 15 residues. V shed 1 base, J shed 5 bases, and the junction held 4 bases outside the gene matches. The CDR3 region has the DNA TGCGCCAGCAGCCAAGGGAAAGCGGGGGACAATGAGCAGTTCTTC. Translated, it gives CASSQGKAGDNEQFF.

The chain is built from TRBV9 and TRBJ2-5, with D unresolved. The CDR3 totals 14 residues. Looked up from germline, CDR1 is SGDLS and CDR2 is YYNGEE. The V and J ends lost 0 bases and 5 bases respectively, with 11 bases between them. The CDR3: CASSVEWGAETQYF. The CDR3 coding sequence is TGTGCCAGCAGCGTAGAGTGGGGTGCGGAGACCCAGTACTTC.

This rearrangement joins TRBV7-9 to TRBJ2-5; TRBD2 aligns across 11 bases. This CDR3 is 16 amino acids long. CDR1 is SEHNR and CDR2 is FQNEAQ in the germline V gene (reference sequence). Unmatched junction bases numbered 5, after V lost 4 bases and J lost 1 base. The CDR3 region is CASSWGLAETQETQYF. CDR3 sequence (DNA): TGTGCCAGCAGCTGGGGACTAGCGGAGACCCAAGAGACCCAGTACTTC.

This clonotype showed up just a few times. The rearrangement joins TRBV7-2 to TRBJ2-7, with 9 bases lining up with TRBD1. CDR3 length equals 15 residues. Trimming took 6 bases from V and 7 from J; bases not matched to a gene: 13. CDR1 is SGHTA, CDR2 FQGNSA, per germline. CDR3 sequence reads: CASSPPGQGLGEQYF. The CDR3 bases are TGTGCCAGCAGTCCTCCGGGACAGGGTTTGGGGGAGCAGTACTTC.

The CDR3 region is CASSLEASGSGKQFF. CDR3 DNA: TGTGCCAGCAGCTTAGAGGCTAGCGGGAGTGGTAAGCAGTTCTTC. The rearrangement links TRBV7-7 to TRBJ2-1; 10 nucleotides align to TRBD2. The CDR3 sequence is 15 residues long. The V gene end was trimmed by 1 base and the J gene end by 11 bases; junction bases not matched to a gene: 8. CDR1 is SSHAT and CDR2 is FNYEAQ in the germline V gene (reference sequence).

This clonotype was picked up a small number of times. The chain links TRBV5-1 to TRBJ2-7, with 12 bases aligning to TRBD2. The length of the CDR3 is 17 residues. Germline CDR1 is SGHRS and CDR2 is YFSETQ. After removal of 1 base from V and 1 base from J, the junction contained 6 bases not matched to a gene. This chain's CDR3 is CASSLTLAGGISYEQYF. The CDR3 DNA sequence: TGCGCCAGCAGCTTGACACTAGCGGGAGGTATTTCCTACGAGCAGTACTTC.

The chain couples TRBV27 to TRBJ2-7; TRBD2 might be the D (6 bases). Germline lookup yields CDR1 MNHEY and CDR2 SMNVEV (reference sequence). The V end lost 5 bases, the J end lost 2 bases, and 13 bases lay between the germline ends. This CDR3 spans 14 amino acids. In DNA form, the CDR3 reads TGTGCCAGCAGTATAAGCGGGTCACCCTACGAGCAGTACTTC. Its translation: CASSISGSPYEQYF.

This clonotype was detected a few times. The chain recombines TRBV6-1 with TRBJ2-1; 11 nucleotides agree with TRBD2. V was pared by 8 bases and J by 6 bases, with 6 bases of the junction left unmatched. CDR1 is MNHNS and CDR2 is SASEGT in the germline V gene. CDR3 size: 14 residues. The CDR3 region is CASVPGTSGNEQFF. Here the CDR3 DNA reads TGTGCCAGCGTCCCCGGGACTAGCGGCAATGAGCAGTTCTTC.